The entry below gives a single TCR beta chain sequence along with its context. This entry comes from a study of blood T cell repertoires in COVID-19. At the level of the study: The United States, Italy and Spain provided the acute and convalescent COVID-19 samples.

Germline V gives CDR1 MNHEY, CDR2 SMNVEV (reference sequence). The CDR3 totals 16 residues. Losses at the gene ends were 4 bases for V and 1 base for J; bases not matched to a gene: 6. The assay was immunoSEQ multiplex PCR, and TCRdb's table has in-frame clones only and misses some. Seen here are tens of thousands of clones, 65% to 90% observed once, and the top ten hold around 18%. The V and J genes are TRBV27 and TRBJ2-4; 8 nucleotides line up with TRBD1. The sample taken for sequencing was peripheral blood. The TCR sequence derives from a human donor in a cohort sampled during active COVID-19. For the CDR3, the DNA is TGTGCCAGCAGTTACTACAGGGGGTCGGCCAAAAACATTCAGTACTTC. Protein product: CASSYYRGSAKNIQYF.